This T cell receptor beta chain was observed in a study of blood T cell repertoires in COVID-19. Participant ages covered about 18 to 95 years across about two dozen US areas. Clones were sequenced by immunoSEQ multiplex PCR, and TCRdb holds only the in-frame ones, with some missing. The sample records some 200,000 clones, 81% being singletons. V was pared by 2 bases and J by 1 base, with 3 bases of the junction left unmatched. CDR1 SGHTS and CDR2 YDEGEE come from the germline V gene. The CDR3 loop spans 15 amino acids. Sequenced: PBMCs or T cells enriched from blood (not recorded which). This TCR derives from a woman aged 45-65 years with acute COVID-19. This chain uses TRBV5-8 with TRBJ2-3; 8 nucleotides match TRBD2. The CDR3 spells CASSFSGGGTDTQYF. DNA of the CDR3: TGTGCCAGCAGCTTTTCGGGGGGGGGCACAGATACGCAGTATTTT. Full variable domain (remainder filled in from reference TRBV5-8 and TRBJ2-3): EAGVTQSPTHLIKTRGQQATLRCSPISGHTSVYWYQQALGLGLQFLLWYDEGEERNRGNFPPRFSGRQFPNYSSELNVNALELEDSALYLCASSFSGGGTDTQYFGPGTRLTVL.